The 10 T cell receptor beta chains given below trace back to one sample, sequenced in a study of T cell responses to AZD1222 COVID-19 vaccine. The table came from immunoSEQ multiplex PCR; TCRdb's copy has only in-frame clones and leaves some out. The top ten clones hold roughly 4.9% of a sample with about 70,000 clones, 88% of them seen once. The sample was peripheral blood, taken 28 days after the second dose of the MenACWY control vaccine. Source of these receptors: an adult who received the MenACWY meningococcal vaccine as a control.

J is TRBJ2-2 and V is TRBV14; weak D call: TRBD1 (6 bases). Trimming cost V 6 bases and J 4 bases, with 15 bases left between them. CDR3 length: 15 amino acids. From germline, CDR1 is SGHDN and CDR2 FVKESK. CDR3 sequence (DNA): TGTGCCAGCAGTCAAATACAGGGTAGCACCGGGGAGCTGTTTTTT. Translation: CASSQIQGSTGELFF.

V gene TRBV2 combines with J gene TRBJ2-1; 8 nucleotides agree with TRBD2. The CDR3 spans 14 residues. Unmatched junction bases numbered 6, after V lost 6 bases and J lost 5 bases. Germline V gene data show CDR1 as SNHLY and CDR2 as FYNNEI. CDR3 sequence: CASRRAGGNNEQFF. The DNA for the CDR3 is TGTGCCAGCAGAAGGGCGGGGGGAAACAATGAGCAGTTCTTC. Full variable domain (rest looked up from reference TRBV2 and TRBJ2-1): EPEVTQTPSHQVTQMGQEVILRCVPISNHLYFYWYRQILGQKVEFLVSFYNNEISEKSEIFDDQFSVERPDGSNFTLKIRSTKLEDSAMYFCASRRAGGNNEQFFGPGTRLTVL.

This clone was recorded only once. The chain links TRBV10-1 to TRBJ2-3; 7 bases align to TRBD2. Germline V gene lookup returns CDR1 WNHNN and CDR2 SYGVQD (reference sequence). The CDR3 is made up of 14 amino acids. V lost 3 bases, J lost 6 bases, and 6 bases stayed unmatched. CDR3 sequence (DNA): TGCGCCAGCAGTGATGGAGCGGGAATGGATACGCAGTATTTT. Translating gives CASSDGAGMDTQYF.

V gene TRBV5-5 combines with J gene TRBJ2-6; no clear D gene. Per the germline V gene, CDR1 is SGHKS and CDR2 is YYEKEE (reference sequence). This CDR3 region has 17 residues. V lost 7 bases, J lost 0 bases, and 17 bases lay in between. CDR3 sequence reads: CASGAQSSSSGANVLTF. The CDR3 nucleotides read TGTGCCAGCGGTGCACAGTCGTCGTCCTCTGGGGCCAACGTCCTGACTTTC.

This rearrangement joins TRBV11-2 to TRBJ2-7; TRBD1 might be the D (6 bases). The CDR3 has 15 residues. CDR1 and CDR2 from the germline V gene are SGHAT and FQNNGV. With 2 bases removed from V and 3 bases from J, the gap between germline ends came to 14 bases. Here the CDR3 DNA reads TGTGCCAGCAGCTTATCCCAGGACAGATTCTACGAGCAGTACTTC. It translates to CASSLSQDRFYEQYF.

The rearrangement joins TRBV5-1 to TRBJ1-2; 10 bases fit TRBD1. J was trimmed by 5 bases and V by 5 bases; bases with no gene match: 12. Germline loops: CDR1 SGHRS, CDR2 YFSETQ. This CDR3 region has 16 residues. CDR3 sequence: CASRLGMGQGHYGYTF. Written as DNA, the CDR3 is TGCGCCAGCAGGCTTGGGATGGGACAGGGGCATTATGGCTACACCTTC.

The rearrangement joins TRBV7-3 to TRBJ2-1, with no clear D. Germline loops: CDR1 SGHTA, CDR2 FQGTGA. The germline V and J ends were trimmed by 2 bases and 0 bases, with 8 bases remaining between them. This CDR3 region has 15 residues. The DNA of the CDR3 is TGTGCCAGCAGCTTATACGTCTCCTCCTACAATGAGCAGTTCTTC. Amino acid sequence: CASSLYVSSYNEQFF.

The chain joins TRBV5-1 to TRBJ2-2; D possibly corresponds to TRBD1 (6 bases). Deletions cut 0 bases from V and 0 bases from J, with 12 bases between. The germline V gene has CDR1 SGHRS and CDR2 YFSETQ. The CDR3 is made up of 17 amino acids. This CDR3 reads CASSLARGNSNTGELFF. For the CDR3, the DNA is TGCGCCAGCAGCTTGGCGAGGGGGAACTCGAACACCGGGGAGCTGTTTTTT.

The V gene is TRBV10-3, the J gene TRBJ2-3, with 12 positions matching TRBD2. CDR3 length equals 18 residues. The junction had 10 bases not matched to a gene; V was cut back by 4 bases and J by 2 bases. Germline V CDR1 and CDR2: ENHRY, SYGVKD. The CDR3 nucleotides are TGTGCCATCAGTGGACTAGCGGGAGAGGGTGGGGCCACAGATACGCAGTATTTT. This encodes CAISGLAGEGGATDTQYF.

This chain joins TRBV7-3 and TRBJ2-5; TRBD1 might be the D (5 bases). Germline V gene data show CDR1 as SGHTA and CDR2 as FQGTGA. The CDR3 contains 15 residues. The ends were cut back, 6 bases at V and 5 bases at J, with 19 bases in the middle. Here the CDR3 reads CASRRTPGAGETQYF. In nucleotides, the CDR3 is TGTGCCAGCAGGCGAACCCCGGGCGCAGGGGAGACCCAGTACTTC.